The clone carrying this T cell receptor (beta chain) was observed a single time. The CDR3 is 14 residues long. CDR1 MNHNS and CDR2 SASEGT come from the germline V gene. J gave up 6 bases and V 2 bases, and 5 bases lay outside the gene matches. This entry belongs to a study of blood T cell repertoires in COVID-19. Study overall: COVID-19 samples collected from the United States, Italy and Spain covered acute and convalescent phases. Sources were T cells, B-cell-depleted T cells, or PBMCs; the material itself was cDNA or gDNA.

Assay: immunoSEQ multiplex PCR; the TCRdb copy retains only in-frame clones and omits some. The sample holds roughly 290,000 clones, roughly 90% seen once. Resolution of symptoms, clearance, or two negative PCRs was present in recovered Cohort 3 donors. V usage is TRBV6-1 and J usage is TRBJ1-1, with 8 bases fitting TRBD1. The sequencing sample was made of PBMCs or T cells enriched from blood (not recorded which). This receptor was taken from a woman aged 40 to 49 who had recovered from COVID-19. CDR3 DNA sequence: TGTGCCAGCAGTGAACAGGGGGCGAGGGCTGAAGCTTTCTTT. Translated, it gives CASSEQGARAEAFF.